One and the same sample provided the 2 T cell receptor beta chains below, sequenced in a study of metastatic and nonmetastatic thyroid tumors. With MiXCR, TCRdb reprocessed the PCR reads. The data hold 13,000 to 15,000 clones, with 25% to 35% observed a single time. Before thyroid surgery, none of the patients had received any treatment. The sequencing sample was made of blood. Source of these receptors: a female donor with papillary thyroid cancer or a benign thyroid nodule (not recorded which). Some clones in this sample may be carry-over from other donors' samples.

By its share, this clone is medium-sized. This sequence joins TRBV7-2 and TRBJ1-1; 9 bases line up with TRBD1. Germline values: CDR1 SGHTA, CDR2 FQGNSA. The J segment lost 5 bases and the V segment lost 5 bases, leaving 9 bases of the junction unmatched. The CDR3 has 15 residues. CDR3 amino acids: CASSTIQGARTEAFF. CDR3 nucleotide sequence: TGTGCCAGCAGCACGATACAGGGGGCGAGAACTGAAGCTTTCTTT.

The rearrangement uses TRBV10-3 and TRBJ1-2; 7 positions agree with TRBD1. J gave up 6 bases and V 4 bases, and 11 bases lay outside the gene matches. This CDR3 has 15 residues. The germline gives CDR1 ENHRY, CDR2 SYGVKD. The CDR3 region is CAISGTQGGKNGYTF. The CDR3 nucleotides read TGTGCCATCAGTGGGACCCAGGGGGGTAAGAATGGCTACACCTTC.